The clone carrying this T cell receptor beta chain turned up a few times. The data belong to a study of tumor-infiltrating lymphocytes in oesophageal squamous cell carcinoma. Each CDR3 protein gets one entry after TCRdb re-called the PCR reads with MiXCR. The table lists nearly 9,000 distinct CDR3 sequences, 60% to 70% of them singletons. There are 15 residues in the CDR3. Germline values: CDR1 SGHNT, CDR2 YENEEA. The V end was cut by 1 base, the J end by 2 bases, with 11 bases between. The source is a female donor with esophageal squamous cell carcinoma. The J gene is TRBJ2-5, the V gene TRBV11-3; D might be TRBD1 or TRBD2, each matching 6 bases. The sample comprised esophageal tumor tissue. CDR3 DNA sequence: TGTGCCAGCAGCTTAGGGGGGGCGGTGCAAGAGACCCAGTACTTC. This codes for CASSLGGAVQETQYF.